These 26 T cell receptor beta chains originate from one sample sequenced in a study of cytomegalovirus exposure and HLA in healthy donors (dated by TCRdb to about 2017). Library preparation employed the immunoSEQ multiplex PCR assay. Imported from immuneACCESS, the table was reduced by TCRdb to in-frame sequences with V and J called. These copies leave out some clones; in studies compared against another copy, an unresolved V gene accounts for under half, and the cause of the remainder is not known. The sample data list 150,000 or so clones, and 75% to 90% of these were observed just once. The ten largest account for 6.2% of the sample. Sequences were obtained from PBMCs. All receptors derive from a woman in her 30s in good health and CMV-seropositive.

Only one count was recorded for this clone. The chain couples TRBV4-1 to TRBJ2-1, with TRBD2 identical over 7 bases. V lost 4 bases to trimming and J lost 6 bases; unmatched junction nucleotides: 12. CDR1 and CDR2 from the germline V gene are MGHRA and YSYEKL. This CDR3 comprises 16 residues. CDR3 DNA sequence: TGCGCCAGCAGCCCCCGACTAGCAGCGGTCAGCAATGAGCAGTTCTTC. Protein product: CASSPRLAAVSNEQFF.

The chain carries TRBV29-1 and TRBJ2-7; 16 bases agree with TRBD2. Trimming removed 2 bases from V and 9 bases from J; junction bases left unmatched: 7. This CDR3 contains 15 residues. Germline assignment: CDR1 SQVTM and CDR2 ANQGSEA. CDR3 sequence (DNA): TGCAGCGTTGAAAGCACGGGGACTAGCGGGGGGGTGCAGTACTTC. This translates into CSVESTGTSGGVQYF.

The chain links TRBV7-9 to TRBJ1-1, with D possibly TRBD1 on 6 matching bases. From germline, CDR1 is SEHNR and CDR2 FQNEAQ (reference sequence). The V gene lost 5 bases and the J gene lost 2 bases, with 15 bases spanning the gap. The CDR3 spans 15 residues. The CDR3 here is CASSDTPGVNTEAFF. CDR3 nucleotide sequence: TGTGCCAGCAGCGACACTCCAGGGGTAAACACTGAAGCTTTCTTT.

CDR3 DNA sequence: TGTGCCAGCAGCCGGACAGCAGACGAGGACACCATATATTTT. Translation gives CASSRTADEDTIYF. The chain employs TRBV6-5 and TRBJ1-3, with D possibly matching TRBD1 (6 bases). Per the germline V gene, CDR1 is MNHEY and CDR2 is SVGAGI. V was pared by 6 bases and J by 8 bases, with 17 bases between. The CDR3 loop spans 14 amino acids.

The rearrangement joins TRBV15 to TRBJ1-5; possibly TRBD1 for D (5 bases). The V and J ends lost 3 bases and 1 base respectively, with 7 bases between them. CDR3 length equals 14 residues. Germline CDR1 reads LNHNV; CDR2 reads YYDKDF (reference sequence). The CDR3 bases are TGTGCCACCAGCAGTTCAGGGAGCAATCAGCCCCAGCATTTT. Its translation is CATSSSGSNQPQHF.

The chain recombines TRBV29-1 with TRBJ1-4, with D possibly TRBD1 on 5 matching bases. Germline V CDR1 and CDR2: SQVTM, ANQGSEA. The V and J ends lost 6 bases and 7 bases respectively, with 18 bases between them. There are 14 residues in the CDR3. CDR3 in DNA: TGCAGCGTGCGCCGGACAAGCGGGGGTGAAAAACTGTTTTTT. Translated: CSVRRTSGGEKLFF.

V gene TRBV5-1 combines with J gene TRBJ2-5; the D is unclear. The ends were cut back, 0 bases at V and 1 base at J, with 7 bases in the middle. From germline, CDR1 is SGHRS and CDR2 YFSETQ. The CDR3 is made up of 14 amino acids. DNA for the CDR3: TGCGCCAGCAGCTTGGCCCCGGGCCAAGAGACCCAGTACTTC. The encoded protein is CASSLAPGQETQYF.

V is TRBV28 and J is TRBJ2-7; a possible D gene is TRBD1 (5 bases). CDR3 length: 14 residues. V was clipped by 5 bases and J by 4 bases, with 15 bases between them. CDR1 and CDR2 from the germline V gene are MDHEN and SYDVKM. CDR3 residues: CASSLRQSPYEQYF. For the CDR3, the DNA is TGTGCCAGCAGTCTGCGACAGAGTCCTTACGAGCAGTACTTC.

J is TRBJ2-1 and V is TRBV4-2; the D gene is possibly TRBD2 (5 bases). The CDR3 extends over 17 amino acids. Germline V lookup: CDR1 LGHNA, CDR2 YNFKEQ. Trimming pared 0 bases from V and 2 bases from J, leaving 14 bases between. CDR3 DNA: TGTGCCAGCAGCCAAGATCGGGGTGGCCCAGCCTACAATGAGCAGTTCTTC. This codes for CASSQDRGGPAYNEQFF.

In DNA, the CDR3 is TGTGCCAGCACAGAGGACAGGACCGGCTACGAGCAGTACTTC. Amino acids: CASTEDRTGYEQYF. This chain joins TRBV2 and TRBJ2-7, with 7 bases aligning to TRBD1. The CDR3 spans 14 residues. Germline V gene sequence: CDR1 SNHLY, CDR2 FYNNEI. With 7 bases clipped from V and 3 bases from J, the junction kept 9 bases outside the gene matches. The full variable domain, with the rest looked up from reference TRBV2 and TRBJ2-7, is EPEVTQTPSHQVTQMGQEVILRCVPISNHLYFYWYRQILGQKVEFLVSFYNNEISEKSEIFDDQFSVERPDGSNFTLKIRSTKLEDSAMYFCASTEDRTGYEQYFGPGTRLTVT.

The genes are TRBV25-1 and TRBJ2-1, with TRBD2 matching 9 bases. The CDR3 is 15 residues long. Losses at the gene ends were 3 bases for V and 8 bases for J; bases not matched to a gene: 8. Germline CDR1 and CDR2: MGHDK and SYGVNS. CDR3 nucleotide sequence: TGTGCCAGCAGTGACCTAGCGGGACCGGGGGATGAGCAGTTCTTC. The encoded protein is CASSDLAGPGDEQFF.

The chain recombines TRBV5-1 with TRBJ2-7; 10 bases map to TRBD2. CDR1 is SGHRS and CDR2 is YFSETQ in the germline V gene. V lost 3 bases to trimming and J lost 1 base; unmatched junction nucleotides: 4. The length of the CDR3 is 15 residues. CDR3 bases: TGCGCCAGCAGCTACTTAGCGGGAGGATCCTACGAGCAGTACTTC. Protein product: CASSYLAGGSYEQYF. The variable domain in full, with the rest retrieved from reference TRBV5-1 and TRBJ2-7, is KAGVTQTPRYLIKTRGQQVTLSCSPISGHRSVSWYQQTPGQGLQFLFEYFSETQRNKGNFPGRFSGRQFSNSRSEMNVSTLELGDSALYLCASSYLAGGSYEQYFGPGTRLTVT.

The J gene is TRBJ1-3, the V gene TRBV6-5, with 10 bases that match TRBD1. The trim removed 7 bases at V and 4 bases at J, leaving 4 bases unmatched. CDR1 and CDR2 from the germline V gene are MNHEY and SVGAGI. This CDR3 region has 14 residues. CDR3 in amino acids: CASKTGGTGNTIYF. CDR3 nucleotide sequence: TGTGCCAGCAAGACAGGGGGCACCGGAAACACCATATATTTT.

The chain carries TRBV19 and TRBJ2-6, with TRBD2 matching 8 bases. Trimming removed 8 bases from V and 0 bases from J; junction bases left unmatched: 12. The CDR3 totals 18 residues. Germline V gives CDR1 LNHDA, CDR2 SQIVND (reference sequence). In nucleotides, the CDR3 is TGTGCCAGTGCCCCTCTTAGCGGGGTCGGCTCTGGGGCCAACGTCCTGACTTTC. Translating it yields CASAPLSGVGSGANVLTF.

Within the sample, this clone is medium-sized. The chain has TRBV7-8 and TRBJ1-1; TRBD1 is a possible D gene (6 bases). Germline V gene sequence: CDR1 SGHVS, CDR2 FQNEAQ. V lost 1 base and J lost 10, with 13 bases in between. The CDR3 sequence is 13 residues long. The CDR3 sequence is CASSLVRRGRAFF. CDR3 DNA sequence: TGTGCCAGCAGCTTAGTCCGCAGGGGACGAGCTTTCTTT.

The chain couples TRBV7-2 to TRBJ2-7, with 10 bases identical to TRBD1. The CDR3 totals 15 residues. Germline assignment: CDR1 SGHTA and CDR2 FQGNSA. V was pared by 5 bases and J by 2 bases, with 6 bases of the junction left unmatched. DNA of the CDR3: TGTGCCAGCAGCCCCCAGACAGGGGGCGCCTACGAGCAGTACTTC. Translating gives CASSPQTGGAYEQYF.

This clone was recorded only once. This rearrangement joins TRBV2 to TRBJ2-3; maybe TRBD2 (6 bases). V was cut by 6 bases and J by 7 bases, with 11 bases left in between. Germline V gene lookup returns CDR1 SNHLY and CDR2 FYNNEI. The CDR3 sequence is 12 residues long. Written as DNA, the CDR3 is TGTGCCAGCAGACTAGCCCAACATACGCAGTATTTT. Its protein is CASRLAQHTQYF.

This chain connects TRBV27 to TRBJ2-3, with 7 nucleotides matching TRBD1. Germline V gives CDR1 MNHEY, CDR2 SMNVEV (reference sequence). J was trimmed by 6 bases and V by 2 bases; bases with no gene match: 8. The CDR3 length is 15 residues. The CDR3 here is CASSLRGLPTDTQYF. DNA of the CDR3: TGTGCCAGCAGTTTAAGGGGGCTTCCCACGGATACGCAGTATTTT.

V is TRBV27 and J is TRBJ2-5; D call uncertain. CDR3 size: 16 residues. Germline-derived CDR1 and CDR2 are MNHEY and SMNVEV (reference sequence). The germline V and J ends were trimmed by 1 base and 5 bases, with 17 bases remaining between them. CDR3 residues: CASSLCNLCGGETQYF. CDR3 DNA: TGTGCCAGCAGTTTATGTAACCTTTGCGGTGGGGAGACCCAGTACTTC.

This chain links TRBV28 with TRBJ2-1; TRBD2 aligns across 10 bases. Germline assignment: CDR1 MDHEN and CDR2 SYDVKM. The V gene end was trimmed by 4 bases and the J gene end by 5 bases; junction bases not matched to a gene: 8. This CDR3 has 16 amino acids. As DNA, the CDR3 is TGTGCCAGCAGTTCATACCCCGGGACTAGCGACAATGAGCAGTTCTTC. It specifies CASSSYPGTSDNEQFF. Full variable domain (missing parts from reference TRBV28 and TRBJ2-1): DVKVTQSSRYLVKRTGEKVFLECVQDMDHENMFWYRQDPGLGLRLIYFSYDVKMKEKGDIPEGYSVSREKKERFSLILESASTNQTSMYLCASSSYPGTSDNEQFFGPGTRLTVL.

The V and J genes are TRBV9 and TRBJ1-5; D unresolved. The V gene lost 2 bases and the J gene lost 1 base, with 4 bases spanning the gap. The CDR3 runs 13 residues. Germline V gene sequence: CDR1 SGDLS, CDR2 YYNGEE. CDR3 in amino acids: CASSVGSNQPQHF. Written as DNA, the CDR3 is TGTGCCAGCAGCGTCGGGAGCAATCAGCCCCAGCATTTT.

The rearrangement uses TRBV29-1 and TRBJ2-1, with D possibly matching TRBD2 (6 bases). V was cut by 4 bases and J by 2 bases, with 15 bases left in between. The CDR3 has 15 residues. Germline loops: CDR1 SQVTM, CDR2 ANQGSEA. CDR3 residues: CSVGYGSGAYNEQFF. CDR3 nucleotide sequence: TGCAGCGTTGGTTACGGGAGTGGGGCCTACAATGAGCAGTTCTTC.

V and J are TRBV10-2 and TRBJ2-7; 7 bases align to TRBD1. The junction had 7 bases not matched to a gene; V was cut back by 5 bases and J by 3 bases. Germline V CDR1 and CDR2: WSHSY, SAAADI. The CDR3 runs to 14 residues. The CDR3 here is CASSFGQVLYEQYF. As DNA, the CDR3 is TGCGCCAGCAGTTTTGGACAGGTGCTCTACGAGCAGTACTTC.

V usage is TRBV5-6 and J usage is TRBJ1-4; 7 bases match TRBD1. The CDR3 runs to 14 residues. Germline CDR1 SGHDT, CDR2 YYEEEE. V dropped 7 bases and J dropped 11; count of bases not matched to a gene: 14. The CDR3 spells CASHEQGMGLKLFF. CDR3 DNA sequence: TGTGCCAGCCATGAACAGGGGATGGGGCTGAAACTGTTTTTT.

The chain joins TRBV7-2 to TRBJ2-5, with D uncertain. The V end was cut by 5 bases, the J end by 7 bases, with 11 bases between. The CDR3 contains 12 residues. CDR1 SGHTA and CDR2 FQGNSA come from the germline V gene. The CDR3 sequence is CASSRWPGTQYF. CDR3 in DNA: TGTGCCAGCAGCCGATGGCCAGGGACCCAGTACTTC.

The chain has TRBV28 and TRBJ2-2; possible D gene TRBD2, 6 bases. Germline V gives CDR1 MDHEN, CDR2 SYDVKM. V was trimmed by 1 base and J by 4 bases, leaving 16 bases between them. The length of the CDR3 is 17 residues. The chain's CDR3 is CASSLFTGPGVTGELFF. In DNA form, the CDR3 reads TGTGCCAGCAGTTTATTCACGGGGCCGGGGGTCACCGGGGAGCTGTTTTTT. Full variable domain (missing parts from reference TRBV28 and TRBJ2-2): DVKVTQSSRYLVKRTGEKVFLECVQDMDHENMFWYRQDPGLGLRLIYFSYDVKMKEKGDIPEGYSVSREKKERFSLILESASTNQTSMYLCASSLFTGPGVTGELFFGEGSRLTVL.